This T cell receptor (beta chain) derives from a study of T cell repertoires in cytomegalovirus infection. V shed 5 bases, J shed 2 bases, and the junction held 9 bases outside the gene matches. The CDR3 loop spans 15 amino acids. Worth noting for this clonotype: Its antigen is not known.

TCRdb re-called the reads through MiXCR, storing one row per CDR3 protein. This sample yields 600,000 to 700,000 distinct CDR3 sequences, of which approximately 33% are seen a single time; approximately 18% belongs to the top ten. The source is a human donor in good health (CMV status not recorded). Some clones in this sample may be carry-over from other donors' samples. The V and J genes are TRBV12-3 or TRBV12-4 and TRBJ2-7, with TRBD1 identical over 7 bases. The sequencing used cultured PBMCs, collected from culture after CMV antigen stimulation. The CDR3 region is CASSTDRFNPYEQYF. The CDR3 DNA reads TGTGCCAGCAGTACGGACAGGTTCAACCCCTACGAGCAGTACTTC.